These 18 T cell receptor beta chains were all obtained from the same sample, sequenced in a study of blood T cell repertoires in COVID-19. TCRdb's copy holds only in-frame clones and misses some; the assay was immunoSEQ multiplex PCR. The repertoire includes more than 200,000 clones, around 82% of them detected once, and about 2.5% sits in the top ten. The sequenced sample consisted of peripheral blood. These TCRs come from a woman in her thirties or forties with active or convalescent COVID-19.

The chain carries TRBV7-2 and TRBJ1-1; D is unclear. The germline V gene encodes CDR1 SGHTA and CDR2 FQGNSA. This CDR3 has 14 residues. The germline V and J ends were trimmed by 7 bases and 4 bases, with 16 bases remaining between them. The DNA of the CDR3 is TGTGCCAGCAACCAAGTAGCGTTTAGCACTGAAGCTTTCTTT. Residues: CASNQVAFSTEAFF. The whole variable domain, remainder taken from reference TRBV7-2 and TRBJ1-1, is GAGVSQSPSNKVTEKGKDVELRCDPISGHTALYWYRQSLGQGLEFLIYFQGNSAPDKSGLPSDRFSAERTGGSVSTLTIQRTQQEDSAVYLCASNQVAFSTEAFFGQGTRLTVV.

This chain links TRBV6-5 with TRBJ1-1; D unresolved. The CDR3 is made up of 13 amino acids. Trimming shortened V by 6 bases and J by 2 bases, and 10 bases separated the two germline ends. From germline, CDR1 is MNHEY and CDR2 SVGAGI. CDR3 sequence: CASRYSVNTEAFF. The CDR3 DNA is TGTGCCAGCAGGTACAGCGTAAACACTGAAGCTTTCTTT.

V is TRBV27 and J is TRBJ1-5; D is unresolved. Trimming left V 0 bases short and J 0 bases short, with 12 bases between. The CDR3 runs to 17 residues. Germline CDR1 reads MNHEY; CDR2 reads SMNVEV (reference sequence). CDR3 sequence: CASSLSSGGHSNQPQHF. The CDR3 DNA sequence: TGTGCCAGCAGTTTATCGTCCGGCGGTCATAGCAATCAGCCCCAGCATTTT.

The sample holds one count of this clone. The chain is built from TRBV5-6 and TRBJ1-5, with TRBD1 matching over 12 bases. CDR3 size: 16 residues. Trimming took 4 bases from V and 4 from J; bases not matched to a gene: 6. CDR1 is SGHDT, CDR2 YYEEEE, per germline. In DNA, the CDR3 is TGTGCCAGCAGCAAGGGACAGGGGGCGGCTAATCAGCCCCAGCATTTT. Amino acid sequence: CASSKGQGAANQPQHF.

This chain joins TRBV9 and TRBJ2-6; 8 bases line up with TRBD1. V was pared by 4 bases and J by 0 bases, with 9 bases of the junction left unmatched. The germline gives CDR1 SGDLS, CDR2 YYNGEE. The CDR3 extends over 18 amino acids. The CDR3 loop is CASSPGDRPYSGANVLTF. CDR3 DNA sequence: TGTGCCAGCAGCCCGGGGGACAGGCCCTACTCTGGGGCCAACGTCCTGACTTTC.

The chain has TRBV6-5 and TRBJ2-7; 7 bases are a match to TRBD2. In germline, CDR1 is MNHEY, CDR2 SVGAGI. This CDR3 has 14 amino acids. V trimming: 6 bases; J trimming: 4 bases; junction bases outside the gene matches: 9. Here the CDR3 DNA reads TGTGCCAGCAGACCACCGGGACTAAGTTACGAGCAGTACTTC. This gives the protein CASRPPGLSYEQYF.

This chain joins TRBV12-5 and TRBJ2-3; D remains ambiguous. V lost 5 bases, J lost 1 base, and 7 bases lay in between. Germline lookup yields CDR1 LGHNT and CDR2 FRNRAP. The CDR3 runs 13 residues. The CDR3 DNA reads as TGTGCTAGTGGTCTCCTTGGCACAGATACGCAGTATTTT. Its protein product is CASGLLGTDTQYF.

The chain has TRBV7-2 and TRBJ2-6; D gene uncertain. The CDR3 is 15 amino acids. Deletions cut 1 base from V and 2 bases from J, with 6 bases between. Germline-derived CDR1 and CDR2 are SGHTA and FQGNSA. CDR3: CASSLVSTGANVLTF. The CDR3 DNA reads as TGTGCCAGCAGCTTAGTGAGCACTGGGGCCAACGTCCTGACTTTC.

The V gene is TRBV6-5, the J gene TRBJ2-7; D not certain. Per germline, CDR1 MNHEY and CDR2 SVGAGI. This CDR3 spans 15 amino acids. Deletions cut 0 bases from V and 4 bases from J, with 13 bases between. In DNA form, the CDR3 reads TGTGCCAGCAGTTACTCGGCAGGAATAAATTACGAGCAGTACTTC. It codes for CASSYSAGINYEQYF.

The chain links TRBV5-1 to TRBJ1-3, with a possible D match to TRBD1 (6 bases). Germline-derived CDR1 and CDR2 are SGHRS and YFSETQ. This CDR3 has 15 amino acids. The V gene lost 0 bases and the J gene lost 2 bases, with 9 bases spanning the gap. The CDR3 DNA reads TGCGCCAGCAGCTTGGATTCAGGGGCTGGAAACACCATATATTTT. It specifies CASSLDSGAGNTIYF.

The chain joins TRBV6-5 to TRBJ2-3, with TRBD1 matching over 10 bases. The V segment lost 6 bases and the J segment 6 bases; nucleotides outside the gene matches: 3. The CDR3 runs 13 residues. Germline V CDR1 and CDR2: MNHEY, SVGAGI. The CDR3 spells CASSDRGLDTQYF. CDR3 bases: TGTGCCAGCAGCGACAGGGGGCTCGATACGCAGTATTTT.

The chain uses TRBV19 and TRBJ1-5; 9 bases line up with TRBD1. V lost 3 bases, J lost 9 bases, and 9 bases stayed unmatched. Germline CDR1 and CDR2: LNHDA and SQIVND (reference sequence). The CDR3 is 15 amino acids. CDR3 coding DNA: TGTGCCAGTAGTATCCCGGGACAGGGTCCTTGGCCCCAGCATTTT. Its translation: CASSIPGQGPWPQHF.

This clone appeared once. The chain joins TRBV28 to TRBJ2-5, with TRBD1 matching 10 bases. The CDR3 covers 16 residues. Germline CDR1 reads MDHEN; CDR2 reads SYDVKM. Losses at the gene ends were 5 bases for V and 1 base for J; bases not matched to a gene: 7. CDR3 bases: TGTGCCAGCAGTCCGACAGGGGGCTGGGGCCAAGAGACCCAGTACTTC. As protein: CASSPTGGWGQETQYF.

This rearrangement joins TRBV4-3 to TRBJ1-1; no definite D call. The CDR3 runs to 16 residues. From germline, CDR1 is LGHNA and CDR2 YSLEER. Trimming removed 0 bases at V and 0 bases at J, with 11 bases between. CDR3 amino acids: CASSQDRLQVNTEAFF. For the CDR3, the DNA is TGCGCCAGCAGCCAAGATAGACTACAAGTGAACACTGAAGCTTTCTTT.

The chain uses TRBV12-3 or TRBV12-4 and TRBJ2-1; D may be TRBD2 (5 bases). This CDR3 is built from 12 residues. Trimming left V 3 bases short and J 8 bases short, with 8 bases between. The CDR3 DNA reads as TGTGCCAGCAGTTTTAGCGTCGATGAGCAGTTCTTC. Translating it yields CASSFSVDEQFF.

The CDR3 region has the DNA TGTGCCAGCAGCTTGCGCAGGGGGCCCAACTATGGCTACACCTTC. Its translation: CASSLRRGPNYGYTF. The rearrangement uses TRBV7-8 and TRBJ1-2; 8 bases map to TRBD1. CDR1 is SGHVS and CDR2 is FQNEAQ in the germline V gene. The CDR3 has 15 residues. V lost 3 bases, J lost 2 bases, and 5 bases stayed unmatched.

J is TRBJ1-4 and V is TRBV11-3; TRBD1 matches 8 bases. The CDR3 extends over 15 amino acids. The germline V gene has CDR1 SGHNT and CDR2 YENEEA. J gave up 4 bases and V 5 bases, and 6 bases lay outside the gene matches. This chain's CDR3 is CASSDWTGSNEKLFF. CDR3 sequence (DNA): TGTGCCAGCAGCGATTGGACAGGGAGTAATGAAAAACTGTTTTTT.

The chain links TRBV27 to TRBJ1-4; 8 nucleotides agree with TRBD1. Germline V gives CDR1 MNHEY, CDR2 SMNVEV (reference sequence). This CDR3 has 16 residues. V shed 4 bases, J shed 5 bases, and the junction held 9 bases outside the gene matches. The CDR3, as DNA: TGTGCCAGCAGTTCCGGACAGGGCAGGGGAAATGAAAAACTGTTTTTT. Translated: CASSSGQGRGNEKLFF.